This paragraph reports one TCR beta chain. These data are taken from a study of blood T cell repertoires in COVID-19. Study summary: COVID-19 samples, acute and convalescent, were from the United States, Italy and Spain. PBMCs, B-cell-depleted T cells, or T cells were the source of the cDNA or gDNA that made up the material.

Clones were read by immunoSEQ multiplex PCR, and TCRdb kept only the in-frame ones, dropping some. The sample has roughly 260,000 clones, under 90% seen once. The sequence derives from a woman aged 18-30 years with acute or convalescent COVID-19. Sequences were obtained from peripheral blood.

The CDR3 protein is CASRYGLAYYEQYF. DNA for the CDR3: TGTGCCAGCAGGTATGGACTAGCCTACTACGAGCAGTACTTC. The chain joins TRBV6-6 to TRBJ2-7; TRBD2 aligns across 8 bases. CDR1 is MNHNY and CDR2 is SVGAGI in the germline V gene (reference sequence). The CDR3 spans 14 residues. After removal of 6 bases from V and 3 bases from J, the junction contained 7 bases not matched to a gene.